These 15 T cell receptor beta chains were sequenced from one sample in a study of PD-1 blockade in classical Hodgkin lymphoma. Every one of the patients relapsed after autologous stem cell transplantation (brentuximab vedotin exposure was variable). TCRdb keeps only in-frame clones here, not all; method: immunoSEQ multiplex PCR. The profile shows around 27,000 clones, roughly 86% of them singletons. Sequences were derived from peripheral blood mononuclear cells (PBMCs), sampled before the second cycle of nivolumab. Receptors were obtained from a human donor with classical Hodgkin lymphoma.

The chain has TRBV7-2 and TRBJ2-1; possible D gene TRBD2, 5 bases. CDR3 length: 14 residues. The V gene's germline CDR1 is SGHTA and CDR2 FQGNSA. The germline V and J ends were trimmed by 5 bases and 4 bases, with 12 bases remaining between them. The CDR3 bases are TGTGCCAGCAGCCTACTTCGGGGATACAATGAGCAGTTCTTC. Translation: CASSLLRGYNEQFF.

The chain joins TRBV7-2 to TRBJ1-2, with D hard to call. Per germline, CDR1 SGHTA and CDR2 FQGNSA. The CDR3 loop spans 13 amino acids. V was shortened by 1 base and J by 4 bases, with 7 bases between the two germline ends. The CDR3 nucleotides are TGTGCCAGCAGCTTAGGAGGGATCTATGGCTACACCTTC. It translates to CASSLGGIYGYTF.

The chain couples TRBV29-1 to TRBJ2-3; 7 bases agree with TRBD2. Germline lookup yields CDR1 SQVTM and CDR2 ANQGSEA. This CDR3 is 13 amino acids long. Trimming cost V 5 bases and J 3 bases; bases outside gene matches: 5. The CDR3 spells CSVHGGGTDTQYF. The DNA for the CDR3 is TGCAGCGTTCACGGCGGGGGAACAGATACGCAGTATTTT.

V is TRBV2 and J is TRBJ2-1; D might be TRBD2 (6 bases). This CDR3 spans 12 amino acids. The germline V gene has CDR1 SNHLY and CDR2 FYNNEI. Trimming removed 6 bases at V and 7 bases at J, with 10 bases between. CDR3 nucleotide sequence: TGTGCCAGCAGGGGGGAGGATAATGAGCAGTTCTTC. It translates to CASRGEDNEQFF.

The V gene is TRBV5-6, the J gene TRBJ2-7, with unresolved D. CDR1 is SGHDT and CDR2 is YYEEEE in the germline V gene. Trimming shortened V by 0 bases and J by 5 bases, and 6 bases separated the two germline ends. The CDR3 covers 12 residues. The CDR3 DNA is TGTGCCAGCAGCTTGGGGGTCCACGAGCAGTACTTC. The encoded protein is CASSLGVHEQYF.

The rearrangement links TRBV28 to TRBJ2-3; 9 bases align to TRBD1. The germline gives CDR1 MDHEN, CDR2 SYDVKM. V lost 10 bases to trimming and J lost 2 bases; unmatched junction nucleotides: 19. CDR3 length: 18 amino acids. The CDR3: CATWPGQGVSGTTDTQYF. CDR3 DNA sequence: TGTGCCACCTGGCCGGGACAGGGAGTATCGGGGACCACAGATACGCAGTATTTT.

This chain connects TRBV6-6 to TRBJ2-6; no firm D call. Germline values: CDR1 MNHNY, CDR2 SVGAGI (reference sequence). Between the trimmed V and J ends, which lost 7 bases and 3 bases, there was a span of 7 bases. This CDR3 is built from 13 residues. The CDR3 DNA reads as TGTGCCAGCAACTATGGTGGGGCCAACGTCCTGACTTTC. This gives the protein CASNYGGANVLTF.

This clone is termed medium-sized. At the DNA level, this CDR3 is encoded by other sequences in the same sample as well. Here the CDR3 reads CASSIGKGGEAFF. The CDR3 region has the DNA TGTGCCAGTAGTATTGGGAAGGGAGGTGAAGCTTTCTTT. V gene TRBV19 combines with J gene TRBJ1-1, with unresolved D. Trimming took off 3 bases at V and 7 bases at J, with 12 bases between the two ends. The germline CDR1 and CDR2 sequences are LNHDA and SQIVND (reference sequence). The CDR3 has 13 residues. Combining the CDR3 with reference TRBV19 and TRBJ1-1 gives the whole variable domain DGGITQSPKYLFRKEGQNVTLSCEQNLNHDAMYWYRQDPGQGLRLIYYSQIVNDFQKGDIAEGYSVSREKKESFPLTVTSAQKNPTAFYLCASSIGKGGEAFFGQGTRLTVV.

V and J are TRBV27 and TRBJ2-7; D is perhaps TRBD2 (5 bases). Per germline, CDR1 MNHEY and CDR2 SMNVEV (reference sequence). Trimming cost V 3 bases and J 5 bases, with 14 bases left between them. CDR3 length: 14 residues. CDR3 in amino acids: CASSFQLDYHEQYF. CDR3 sequence (DNA): TGTGCCAGCAGTTTTCAACTTGACTACCACGAGCAGTACTTC.

Only one count was recorded for this clone. V gene TRBV11-2 combines with J gene TRBJ2-2, with TRBD2 identical over 7 bases. CDR1 is SGHAT, CDR2 FQNNGV, per germline. The CDR3 consists of 16 residues. Trimming removed 6 bases from V and 4 bases from J; junction bases left unmatched: 11. CDR3 region: CASRALSRGITGELFF. For the CDR3, the DNA is TGTGCCAGCAGGGCCCTCTCGCGGGGGATCACCGGGGAGCTGTTTTTT.

This chain connects TRBV7-6 to TRBJ2-7, with D uncertain. The CDR3 extends over 13 amino acids. Germline CDR1 and CDR2: SGHVS and FNYEAQ. Trimming cost V 1 base and J 5 bases, with 9 bases left between them. The CDR3 nucleotides read TGTGCCAGCAGCTTAGGCTCTGGGGACGAGCAGTACTTC. Amino acids: CASSLGSGDEQYF.

This sequence joins TRBV6-4 and TRBJ2-1; D is uncertain. CDR3 length equals 13 residues. Looked up from germline, CDR1 is MRHNA and CDR2 is SNTAGT. Trimming cost V 6 bases and J 6 bases, with 12 bases left between them. CDR3 bases: TGTGCCAGCAGCGCGTGGATGGGCAATGAGCAGTTCTTC. Its protein is CASSAWMGNEQFF.

This sequence joins TRBV11-2 and TRBJ1-1; D may be TRBD1 (5 bases). Looked up from germline, CDR1 is SGHAT and CDR2 is FQNNGV. Trimming left V 4 bases short and J 1 base short, with 13 bases between. This CDR3 comprises 15 residues. The CDR3: CASSWDGGGNTEAFF. DNA of the CDR3: TGTGCCAGCAGCTGGGACGGTGGCGGGAACACTGAAGCTTTCTTT.

The chain uses TRBV5-1 and TRBJ2-7; possibly TRBD2 for D (6 bases). The CDR3 has 15 residues. Germline V gene data show CDR1 as SGHRS and CDR2 as YFSETQ. The V gene lost 4 bases and the J gene lost 0 bases, with 14 bases spanning the gap. CDR3 loop: CASSIRDFPSYEQYF. The CDR3 DNA follows: TGCGCCAGCAGCATTCGGGACTTCCCCTCCTACGAGCAGTACTTC.

The genes are TRBV30 and TRBJ1-2; the match to TRBD1 covers 9 bases. The CDR3 has 11 residues. Trimming took 4 bases from V and 13 from J; bases not matched to a gene: 7. Germline V gene sequence: CDR1 GTSNPN, CDR2 SVGIG (reference sequence). The CDR3 DNA reads as TGTGCCTGGACGGGACAGGGAAGCTCCACCTTC. This translates into CAWTGQGSSTF.